This TCR beta chain is from a study of blood T cell repertoires in COVID-19. Measured with immunoSEQ multiplex PCR; TCRdb has only the in-frame clones, and not every one. This sample has about 48,000 clones, with approximately 88% found just once. The CDR3 has 15 residues. Germline assignment: CDR1 MNHEY and CDR2 SVGEGT. The V segment lost 1 base and the J segment 0 bases; nucleotides outside the gene matches: 2. The sequenced material came from peripheral blood. V gene TRBV6-2 or TRBV6-3 combines with J gene TRBJ2-5; 7 bases fit TRBD2. This sequence originates from a man between 70 and 80 years old with acute or convalescent COVID-19. CDR3 amino acids: CASSYLRGNQETQYF. The CDR3 coding sequence is TGTGCCAGCAGTTACTTGCGGGGGAACCAAGAGACCCAGTACTTC.